Given below is one T cell receptor (beta chain) in context. This clone's antigen is unknown. Within one base of it there is no much larger clone, and no base qualities were kept. Genomic DNA was extracted from sorted cells for sequencing of the TCRbeta CDR3 region. The immunoSEQ Assay was used for sequencing of TCRbeta CDR3 regions. What TCRdb holds here is the immuneACCESS table cut down to in-frame rearrangements. Part of the clones is not present; checked against another copy, under half of the missing clones reflect an unresolved V gene, and the others are unexplained. Present in this sample are about 82,000 clones, about 82% of which were seen just once. The ten biggest clones cover 5.5% to 7.5% of the sample. Patients with autoimmune disease history or receiving systemic immunosuppression were excluded from the trial. In every dose cohort, peripheral blood was drawn for TCR sequencing at baseline, cycle 4 day 1, and cycle 7 day 1. Samples came from an open-label, multicenter, first-in-human phase I dose-escalation trial of ivuxolimab. The trial enrolled adults with locally advanced or metastatic head and neck squamous cell, hepatocellular, melanoma or renal cell carcinoma. Before TCR sequencing, CD4+ and CD8+ T cells were separately sorted from peripheral blood.

Its CDR3 holds 16 amino acids, cysteine through phenylalanine. Solely the CDR3 DNA is kept, with 48 bases framed from the first base. The source of the sample is a study of OX40 agonist ivuxolimab in advanced cancers. As for the study more broadly: Ivuxolimab was a fully human IgG2 agonistic monoclonal antibody targeting the costimulatory receptor OX40 (CD134). Intravenous ivuxolimab was administered to patients every 2 weeks at six dose levels: 0.01, 0.1, 0.3, 1.5, 3 and 10 mg/kg. Patients were allowed to have had prior anti-PD-1, anti-PD-L1 or anti-CTLA-4 therapy, and more than 30% of the dose-escalation patients had previously received checkpoint inhibitors. The paper describes the monotherapy dose-escalation part (N of about 55 patients) of the phase I trial of ivuxolimab. The dose-escalation cohort was around 83% male with a mean age of around 64 years, ranging from roughly 23 to 90. The purpose of peripheral TCRbeta sequencing was to test whether ivuxolimab changed TCR sequence diversity and led to clonal T-cell expansion. Partial responses were achieved by three dose-escalation patients, of whom one had hepatocellular carcinoma and two had cutaneous melanoma. Among the roughly 54 dose-escalation patients, 19 had hepatocellular carcinoma, roughly 15 melanoma, 9 renal cell carcinoma and 9 head and neck cancer. Broad study findings and their caveats: Antigen specificity was not determined for the clonally expanded peripheral T cells. After ivuxolimab, CD8+ T cells had more expanded clones than CD4+ T cells on average. In the 0.1-3.0 mg/kg groups, partial responders had among the lowest normalized peripheral clonal expansion, particularly in CD8+ T cells. At doses of 0.1 to 3.0 mg/kg, clonal expansion of both CD4+ and CD8+ blood T cells was observed from baseline to week 6. Low levels of normalized T-cell clonal expansion were also seen in some patients who did not respond.

The sequence derives from an adult with an advanced solid tumor such as melanoma, head and neck, liver or kidney cancer. The chain was built from TRBV21-1 and TRBJ2-4; TRBD2, the D gene given by the table, was not confirmed from the DNA. TRBV21-1 is annotated as a pseudogene. This sample comprised CD4+ or CD8+ T cells sorted from blood, obtained in a trial of the OX40 agonist ivuxolimab. CDR3 region: CASSKLDPIAKNIQYF. The DNA is TGTGCCAGCAGCAAACTAGACCCTATAGCCAAAAACATTCAGTACTTC.